Listed below are T cell receptor beta chains from one sample, sequenced in a study of blood T cell repertoires in COVID-19. Clones were read by immunoSEQ multiplex PCR, and TCRdb kept only the in-frame ones, dropping some. The sample carries about 68,000 clones, roughly nine tenths recorded once. Material: peripheral blood. Source of these receptors: a woman in her fifties or sixties with COVID-19, enrolled during active disease. The CDR3 runs from the conserved cysteine through the conserved F or W. The order of the fields is V gene, J gene, CDR3 protein.

TRBV18,TRBJ2-1,CASSPLSSGSSYNEQFF
TRBV19,TRBJ1-2,CASSKQGPYGYTF
TRBV5-1,TRBJ2-7,CASSRVRQLSSYEQYF
TRBV28,TRBJ2-1,CASSFKTSGTLIFNEQFF
TRBV24-1,TRBJ1-2,CATSASSGGYTF
TRBV27,TRBJ1-5,CASSLYGDRDGQGQPQHF
TRBV14,TRBJ2-3,CASSQLISGDTQYF
TRBV28,TRBJ2-1,CASTHGWGQNNEQFF
TRBV11-3,TRBJ2-3,CASSSSWLPDSINTDTQYF
TRBV28,TRBJ2-3,CASSPVSTDTQYF
TRBV5-1,TRBJ2-1,CASTEGTGSYNEQFF
TRBV3-1/TRBV3-2,TRBJ2-7,CASSQDPLGGYEQYF
TRBV5-1,TRBJ1-2,CASTSASGTNYGYTF
TRBV15,TRBJ2-1,CATSRPGDNEQFF
TRBV18,TRBJ2-3,CASSPSGGTDTQYF
TRBV5-1,TRBJ1-1,CASSLVGTGGAFF
TRBV21-1,TRBJ1-2,CASSKVVRGGYTF
TRBV19,TRBJ1-5,CASSALYRSGTAGNQPQHF
TRBV7-2,TRBJ2-7,CASSFRQSTYYEQYF
TRBV7-6,TRBJ2-3,CASSGGSTDTQYF
TRBV15,TRBJ2-7,CATSSSGTSANVEYF
TRBV7-2,TRBJ1-2,CASSLGQNYGYTF
TRBV2,TRBJ1-2,CASSGDRGGYTF
TRBV5-1,TRBJ2-3,CASSPARVDTQYF
TRBV25-1,TRBJ1-2,CASRTEVGYTF
TRBV7-2,TRBJ2-2,CASSSDRATGELFF
TRBV7-8,TRBJ2-7,CASSFGDGGPYEQYF
TRBV7-2,TRBJ2-3,CASSLATGSTDTQYF
TRBV27,TRBJ2-2,CASSLSTANTGELFF